This entry lists 24 T cell receptor beta chains sequenced from one sample in a study of shared clonotypes between healthy human individuals. Naive CD8 isolation took CD45RO-negative cells positively selected for CCR7 and excluded terminally differentiated effector memory CD45RA+ cells. Sequencing was performed with immunoSEQ multiplex PCR; in TCRdb, only in-frame clones are kept and a portion is missing. The sample holds around 2.1 million clones, 85% to 95% seen once. The sequenced sample was naive CD8+ T cells from PBMCs. The receptors here all came from a man aged 18 to 29 in good health. Some clones in this sample may be carry-over from other donors' samples.

The chain joins TRBV14 to TRBJ1-1; D unresolved. Trimming shortened V by 4 bases and J by 4 bases, and 7 bases separated the two germline ends. This CDR3 comprises 12 residues. Germline V gives CDR1 SGHDN, CDR2 FVKESK. For the CDR3, the DNA is TGTGCCAGCAGCCCGTGGGGCACTGAAGCTTTCTTT. This gives the protein CASSPWGTEAFF.

The gene calls are TRBV9 and TRBJ2-1; D is perhaps TRBD1 or TRBD2 (5 bases each). The ends were cut back, 3 bases at V and 11 bases at J, with 12 bases in the middle. CDR3 size: 12 residues. Germline V lookup: CDR1 SGDLS, CDR2 YYNGEE. CDR3 sequence: CASSAGRDQQFF. The DNA of the CDR3 is TGTGCCAGCAGCGCCGGCAGGGACCAGCAGTTCTTC. The whole variable domain, remainder taken from reference TRBV9 and TRBJ2-1, is DSGVTQTPKHLITATGQRVTLRCSPRSGDLSVYWYQQSLDQGLQFLIQYYNGEERAKGNILERFSAQQFPDLHSELNLSSLELGDSALYFCASSAGRDQQFFGPGTRLTVL.

The table lists this clone with a count of one. CDR3 nucleotide sequence: TGTTCTACAGGGGGAGACTACGAGCAGTACTTC. This translates into CSTGGDYEQYF. The chain employs TRBV6-1 and TRBJ2-7; 8 nucleotides match TRBD1. The CDR3 runs to 11 residues. Looked up from germline, CDR1 is MNHNS and CDR2 is SASEGT.

The chain carries TRBV28 and TRBJ2-4; 8 bases align to TRBD1. Germline assignment: CDR1 MDHEN and CDR2 SYDVKM. Unmatched junction bases numbered 7, after V lost 5 bases and J lost 4 bases. This CDR3 is 15 amino acids long. For the CDR3, the DNA is TGTGCCAGCAGTCATCTTGGACAGGGAAAAAACATTCAGTACTTC. Translating it yields CASSHLGQGKNIQYF.

This clone occurred a few times. Other DNA sequences from this sample encode an identical CDR3 as well. The chain combines TRBV6-6 with TRBJ2-1; D is perhaps TRBD1 (7 bases). The CDR3 loop spans 15 amino acids. Trimming removed 0 bases at V and 7 bases at J, with 13 bases between. Germline values: CDR1 MNHNY, CDR2 SVGAGI (reference sequence). The CDR3 reads CASSYSAGGGNEQFF. CDR3 coding DNA: TGTGCCAGCAGTTACTCGGCAGGGGGAGGTAATGAGCAGTTCTTC.

The CDR3 coding sequence is TGCGCCAGCAGCGCCGGGACTACCCTCTACGAGCAGTACTTC. It specifies CASSAGTTLYEQYF. The chain is built from TRBV5-1 and TRBJ2-7; 7 bases match TRBD2. The CDR3 spans 14 residues. The V and J ends lost 4 bases and 3 bases, in that order; junction bases with no gene match: 7. CDR1 SGHRS and CDR2 YFSETQ come from the germline V gene.

This clone is a singleton in its sample. This same CDR3 is encoded by further DNA sequences in the sample. V usage is TRBV4-1 and J usage is TRBJ2-7; 14 nucleotides match TRBD2. This CDR3 has 16 residues. Germline CDR1 MGHRA, CDR2 YSYEKL. With 1 base clipped from V and 1 base from J, the junction kept 0 bases outside the gene matches. The CDR3 region has the DNA TGCGCCAGCAGCCAAGGACTAGCGGGAGGGTCCTACGAGCAGTACTTC. Amino acids: CASSQGLAGGSYEQYF.

The V gene is TRBV6-1, the J gene TRBJ1-5, with TRBD1 as a possible D gene (6 bases). This CDR3 is 15 amino acids long. CDR1 MNHNS and CDR2 SASEGT come from the germline V gene. Trimming pared 6 bases from V and 3 bases from J, leaving 15 bases between. CDR3 DNA sequence: TGTGCCAGCAGGGCCTCGGGACACCTCAATCAGCCCCAGCATTTT. Amino acids: CASRASGHLNQPQHF.

The chain combines TRBV27 with TRBJ2-7, with D unclear. V lost 2 bases and J lost 0, with 5 bases in between. Germline loops: CDR1 MNHEY, CDR2 SMNVEV (reference sequence). The CDR3 has 13 residues. CDR3 sequence (DNA): TGTGCCAGCAGTTTAACGCACTCCTACGAGCAGTACTTC. As protein: CASSLTHSYEQYF.

The V and J genes are TRBV4-1 and TRBJ2-7; D is unresolved. V lost 1 base, J lost 7 bases, and 17 bases lay in between. This CDR3 has 15 amino acids. CDR1 is MGHRA, CDR2 YSYEKL, per germline. CDR3 nucleotide sequence: TGCGCCAGCAGCCAAGGTCGGGCCAGGATATTGGAGCAGTACTTC. This encodes CASSQGRARILEQYF.

This rearrangement joins TRBV27 to TRBJ2-1; no clear D. V was clipped by 8 bases and J by 6 bases, with 14 bases between them. This CDR3 has 13 residues. In germline, CDR1 is MNHEY, CDR2 SMNVEV (reference sequence). The CDR3 sequence: CASGLRTGNEQFF. In DNA, the CDR3 is TGTGCCAGCGGTCTACGGACGGGCAATGAGCAGTTCTTC.

The V gene is TRBV5-1, the J gene TRBJ2-5, with TRBD1 matching 7 bases. Trimming at V came to 4 bases and at J to 2 bases, leaving 11 bases not matched to a gene. CDR3 length: 16 residues. Germline V lookup: CDR1 SGHRS, CDR2 YFSETQ. CDR3 nucleotides: TGCGCCAGCAGCACGCCGAGTAGACAGGGTCAAGAGACCCAGTACTTC. The encoded protein is CASSTPSRQGQETQYF.

The genes are TRBV29-1 and TRBJ1-2, with unresolved D. Looked up from germline, CDR1 is SQVTM and CDR2 is ANQGSEA. The CDR3 is made up of 11 amino acids. Trimming removed 7 bases at V and 2 bases at J, with 8 bases between. CDR3 region: CSAITNYGYTF. CDR3 sequence (DNA): TGCAGCGCCATAACCAACTATGGCTACACCTTC.

The chain has TRBV30 and TRBJ2-1; D is possibly TRBD2 (6 bases). Deletions cut 4 bases from V and 2 bases from J, with 15 bases between. The germline V gene encodes CDR1 GTSNPN and CDR2 SVGIG (reference sequence). The CDR3 spans 15 residues. The CDR3 nucleotides are TGTGCCTGGAATACCGGGAGCGGCCCCTACAATGAGCAGTTCTTC. Residues: CAWNTGSGPYNEQFF.

V gene TRBV7-7 combines with J gene TRBJ2-7; D might be TRBD2 (5 bases). The CDR3 extends over 13 amino acids. Trimming removed 0 bases at V and 3 bases at J, with 6 bases between. Germline CDR1 SSHAT, CDR2 FNYEAQ (reference sequence). CDR3 sequence: CASSLAEDYEQYF. The DNA of the CDR3 is TGTGCCAGCAGCTTAGCGGAGGACTACGAGCAGTACTTC.

V is TRBV7-9 and J is TRBJ2-7; possible D gene TRBD2, 7 bases. V was pared by 5 bases and J by 2 bases, with 19 bases between. From germline, CDR1 is SEHNR and CDR2 FQNEAQ (reference sequence). This CDR3 has 16 amino acids. The chain's CDR3 is CASSQRAGANPYEQYF. The CDR3 DNA is TGTGCCAGCAGCCAGAGGGCGGGGGCGAACCCCTACGAGCAGTACTTC.

The V call is TRBV27, the J call TRBJ1-2, with 9 bases fitting TRBD1. Germline V gives CDR1 MNHEY, CDR2 SMNVEV (reference sequence). The ends lost 8 bases at V and 3 bases at J; junction bases unmatched: 4. The CDR3 is 13 amino acids. The CDR3 DNA is TGTGCCAGCCAGGACAGGGGAGACTATGGCTACACCTTC. Translating gives CASQDRGDYGYTF.

The rearrangement uses TRBV11-2 and TRBJ2-3; a possible D gene is TRBD2 (7 bases). The germline V gene encodes CDR1 SGHAT and CDR2 FQNNGV. This CDR3 has 15 residues. Trimming pared 7 bases from V and 4 bases from J, leaving 18 bases between. CDR3 in DNA: TGTGCCAGCATTAAGGGGGAGGGTTGGGCAGATACGCAGTATTTT. It is translated as CASIKGEGWADTQYF.

The J gene is TRBJ2-3, the V gene TRBV7-2, with D possibly matching TRBD2 (5 bases). Germline assignment: CDR1 SGHTA and CDR2 FQGNSA. The ends were cut back, 1 base at V and 5 bases at J, with 10 bases in the middle. The CDR3 has 14 amino acids. The CDR3 reads CASSLVTRGDTQYF. The CDR3 DNA reads TGTGCCAGCAGCTTAGTGACCCGGGGAGATACGCAGTATTTT.

Comment on this clone: This same CDR3 is encoded by further DNA sequences in the sample. The chain has TRBV13 and TRBJ2-7, with 10 nucleotides matching TRBD1. The CDR3 is made up of 14 amino acids. From germline, CDR1 is PRHDT and CDR2 FYEKMQ (reference sequence). With V trimmed by 5 bases and J by 4 bases, 5 bases remained unmatched. The CDR3 coding sequence is TGTGCCAGCAGCCCGGGACAGGGGAGTTACGAGCAGTACTTC. This gives the protein CASSPGQGSYEQYF.

This rearrangement joins TRBV7-9 to TRBJ2-1; TRBD2 aligns across 9 bases. Germline trimming cut 5 bases from V and 8 bases from J; bases unmatched to any gene: 4. CDR3 length: 13 residues. CDR1 SEHNR and CDR2 FQNEAQ come from the germline V gene (reference sequence). The DNA of the CDR3 is TGTGCCAGCAGCCCCCGACTAGCGGATGAGCAGTTCTTC. This codes for CASSPRLADEQFF.

Worth noting for this clone: The identical CDR3 is also encoded by other nucleotide sequences in the sample. V gene TRBV30 combines with J gene TRBJ2-7; 10 bases line up with TRBD2. Germline CDR1 is GTSNPN and CDR2 is SVGIG (reference sequence). CDR3 length: 13 residues. The V and J ends lost 6 bases and 0 bases, in that order; junction bases with no gene match: 2. The CDR3 sequence: CACRTSGSYEQYF. CDR3 coding DNA: TGTGCCTGCCGGACTAGCGGCTCCTACGAGCAGTACTTC. Looking up the rest from reference TRBV30 and TRBJ2-7 gives the full variable domain: SQTIHQWPATLVQPVGSPLSLECTVEGTSNPNLYWYRQAAGRGLQLLFYSVGIGQISSEVPQNLSASRPQDRQFILSSKKLLLSDSGFYLCACRTSGSYEQYFGPGTRLTVT.

Regarding this clone: This specimen includes other DNA sequences encoding the same CDR3. The chain has TRBV7-9 and TRBJ2-7; D unclear. This CDR3 has 12 amino acids. V gave up 2 bases and J gave up 2 bases, with 4 bases separating them. Germline V gene lookup returns CDR1 SEHNR and CDR2 FQNEAQ (reference sequence). The CDR3: CASSLNPYEQYF. In DNA, the CDR3 is TGTGCCAGCAGCTTAAATCCCTACGAGCAGTACTTC.

The rearrangement links TRBV4-2 to TRBJ1-3; D is uncertain. The CDR3 extends over 17 amino acids. Trimming removed 1 base from V and 2 bases from J, with 15 bases in between. In germline, CDR1 is LGHNA, CDR2 YNFKEQ. CDR3 sequence reads: CASSQALYSLTGNTIYF. CDR3 coding DNA: TGTGCCAGCAGCCAAGCTCTTTACAGCCTAACTGGAAACACCATATATTTT.